This T cell receptor (beta chain) was documented in a study of OX40 agonist ivuxolimab in advanced cancers. Study summary: The diagnoses of dose-escalation patients were hepatocellular carcinoma, melanoma, renal cell or head and neck cancer.

Trimming at V came to 2 bases and at J to 3 bases, leaving 6 bases not matched to a gene. This CDR3 contains 17 residues. CDR1 MGHRA and CDR2 YSYEKL come from the germline V gene. Assay used: immunoSEQ multiplex PCR; TCRdb lists only in-frame clones, some missing. This table holds 44,000 or so clones, about nine tenths found once. Study observations and caveats: Relatively little clonal expansion, among the lowest observed, appeared in partial responders at 0.1-3.0 mg/kg. On average, CD8+ T cells showed a greater number of expanded clones than CD4+. Normalized T-cell clonal expansion was also low in a subset of nonresponders.

In regard to this clone: Its target is not known.

The receptor was derived from an adult with an advanced solid tumor such as melanoma, head and neck, liver or kidney cancer. This material consisted of CD4+ or CD8+ T cells sorted from blood, taken in a trial of the OX40 agonist ivuxolimab. V usage is TRBV4-1 and J usage is TRBJ2-2; 10 bases map to TRBD1. DNA of the CDR3: TGCGCCAGCAGCCAACCAGGCGGGACAGGGGACACCGGGGAGCTGTTTTTT. It yields the protein CASSQPGGTGDTGELFF.